Sequencing of this T cell receptor beta chain was carried out in a study of early T cells in non-severe SARS-CoV-2 infection. Regarding the study as a whole: The study's VDJdb matching favored anti-spike CD8 responses and missed private and CD4 specificities.

Researchers attached unique molecular identifiers to individual cDNA molecules. From the 5' RACE reads, TCRdb called clonotypes with MiXCR, one entry per CDR3 protein. The table shows approximately 100,000 distinct CDR3 sequences, with 8% to 13% occurring only once. Only a few counts were recorded for this clonotype. Its antigen is currently unknown. The germline V gene has CDR1 SNHLY and CDR2 FYNNEI. The CDR3 contains 14 residues. Trimming removed 1 base at V and 4 bases at J, with 8 bases between. The source material was whole blood. The V gene is TRBV2, the J gene TRBJ1-5; D gene uncertain. This TCR derives from an adult who was a healthcare worker with PCR-confirmed SARS-CoV-2 infection or an uninfected control (not recorded which). Written as DNA, the CDR3 is TGTGCCAGCAGTGAAGAGACCAGAAATCAGCCCCAGCATTTT. Its translation is CASSEETRNQPQHF.